This passage covers 21 T cell receptor beta chains from one sample sequenced in a study of cytomegalovirus exposure and HLA in healthy donors. Primers for the PCR totalled 60 Vbeta and 13 Jbeta. Sequenced by immunoSEQ multiplex PCR; TCRdb stores in-frame clones only, minus some. The table lists approximately 200,000 clones, around 83% of them singletons, with over 5% in the top ten. Sequenced input: PBMCs. Source of these receptors: a woman aged 45-65 years in good health and CMV-seropositive.

The chain links TRBV2 to TRBJ2-5, with 8 bases aligning to TRBD2. V lost 6 bases, J lost 8 bases, and 14 bases stayed unmatched. Germline values: CDR1 SNHLY, CDR2 FYNNEI. This CDR3 has 15 residues. CDR3 DNA: TGTGCCAGCAGGGGCCGACTAGCGAGCATATCCACCCAGTACTTC. It codes for CASRGRLASISTQYF.

V gene TRBV7-2 combines with J gene TRBJ2-1; D gene unclear. Trimming pared 3 bases from V and 5 bases from J, leaving 14 bases between. This CDR3 spans 15 amino acids. Per germline, CDR1 SGHTA and CDR2 FQGNSA. This CDR3 reads CASSLAPQVNNEQFF. The CDR3 DNA follows: TGTGCCAGCAGCTTGGCCCCCCAAGTCAACAATGAGCAGTTCTTC.

Remarks on this clone: The junction does not match germline at one end; this may be a read error. The chain recombines TRBV7-7 with TRBJ2-3; the match to TRBD2 covers 8 bases. This CDR3 is built from 15 residues. The V gene's germline CDR1 is SSHAT and CDR2 FNYEAQ (reference sequence). The chain's CDR3 is CASSLNGGAADTQYF. CDR3 nucleotide sequence: TGTGCTAGCAGCTTAAACGGGGGGGCAGCAGATACGCAGTATTTT. The whole variable domain, filled in from reference TRBV7-7 and TRBJ2-3, reads GAGVSQSPRYKVTKRGQDVTLRCDPISSHATLYWYQQALGQGPEFLTYFNYEAQPDKSGLPSDRFSAERPEGSISTLTIQRTEQRDSAMYRCASSLNGGAADTQYFGPGTRLTVL.

The chain employs TRBV29-1 and TRBJ2-1; a weak D match, TRBD1 (6 bases). The ends were cut back, 6 bases at V and 7 bases at J, with 13 bases in the middle. Germline values: CDR1 SQVTM, CDR2 ANQGSEA. The CDR3 is 12 residues long. This CDR3 is CSVAGVVNEQFF. The CDR3 DNA reads as TGCAGCGTCGCAGGGGTTGTGAATGAGCAGTTCTTC.

The genes are TRBV19 and TRBJ1-2; TRBD1 aligns across 8 bases. This CDR3 has 15 amino acids. Germline V lookup: CDR1 LNHDA, CDR2 SQIVND (reference sequence). V dropped 3 bases and J dropped 4; count of bases not matched to a gene: 7. CDR3: CASSMRGQEIYGYTF. The CDR3 nucleotides are TGTGCCAGTAGTATGAGGGGACAGGAGATCTATGGCTACACCTTC.

V gene TRBV18 combines with J gene TRBJ2-1; 8 bases match TRBD2. The V and J ends lost 2 bases and 6 bases, in that order; junction bases with no gene match: 3. The CDR3 is 14 amino acids. From germline, CDR1 is KGHSH and CDR2 LQKENI. The CDR3 DNA reads as TGTGCCAGCTCACCAGGGAGCGGGGGCAATGAGCAGTTCTTC. Its translation is CASSPGSGGNEQFF.

The genes are TRBV5-1 and TRBJ1-4; TRBD1 matches at 7 bases. This CDR3 has 13 residues. Germline values: CDR1 SGHRS, CDR2 YFSETQ. V was pared by 1 base and J by 8 bases, with 2 bases of the junction left unmatched. CDR3 in DNA: TGCGCCAGCAGCTTGCCAGGGGGAGAAAAACTGTTTTTT. Amino acids: CASSLPGGEKLFF. The variable domain in full, completed from reference TRBV5-1 and TRBJ1-4, reads KAGVTQTPRYLIKTRGQQVTLSCSPISGHRSVSWYQQTPGQGLQFLFEYFSETQRNKGNFPGRFSGRQFSNSRSEMNVSTLELGDSALYLCASSLPGGEKLFFGSGTQLSVL.

This chain uses TRBV7-9 with TRBJ1-1; the D is unclear. The V gene's germline CDR1 is SEHNR and CDR2 FQNEAQ (reference sequence). The CDR3 length is 14 residues. Trimming removed 2 bases from V and 0 bases from J, with 7 bases in between. CDR3 sequence (DNA): TGTGCCAGCAGCTTACAGATCTTGAACACTGAAGCTTTCTTT. Translating it yields CASSLQILNTEAFF.

The chain links TRBV7-8 to TRBJ2-7, with a possible D match to TRBD2 (5 bases). The CDR3 runs to 13 residues. The germline V gene encodes CDR1 SGHVS and CDR2 FQNEAQ. V lost 2 bases and J lost 1, with 6 bases in between. In nucleotides, the CDR3 is TGTGCCAGCAGCTTACGGGGTTCCTACGAGCAGTACTTC. It is translated as CASSLRGSYEQYF.

V and J are TRBV10-3 and TRBJ2-3; D is perhaps TRBD2 (5 bases). The germline V gene encodes CDR1 ENHRY and CDR2 SYGVKD. The CDR3 is 13 amino acids. Trimming shortened V by 7 bases and J by 2 bases, and 10 bases separated the two germline ends. CDR3 region: CAIMRVPTDTQYF. In nucleotides, the CDR3 is TGTGCCATCATGAGGGTACCCACAGATACGCAGTATTTT.

The chain links TRBV4-1 to TRBJ2-3; TRBD1 agrees at 8 bases. The CDR3 covers 17 residues. J lost 3 bases, V lost 0 bases, and 8 bases had no gene match. CDR1 and CDR2 (germline): MGHRA, YSYEKL. The CDR3 DNA sequence: TGCGCCAGCAGCCAAGATTGGACAGGGTTAACAACAGATACGCAGTATTTT. This codes for CASSQDWTGLTTDTQYF.

The CDR3 reads CASSSRPAGQDGSPLHF. Written as DNA, the CDR3 is TGTGCCAGTAGTAGTAGGCCCGCCGGACAGGACGGTTCACCCCTCCACTTT. The V and J genes are TRBV19 and TRBJ1-6, with 7 bases matching TRBD1. The CDR3 runs 17 residues. Germline trimming cut 4 bases from V and 9 bases from J; bases unmatched to any gene: 15. Germline loops: CDR1 LNHDA, CDR2 SQIVND (reference sequence).

V usage is TRBV10-3 and J usage is TRBJ2-5; 9 bases line up with TRBD2. The CDR3 runs to 16 residues. J gave up 5 bases and V 5 bases, and 12 bases lay outside the gene matches. Germline values: CDR1 ENHRY, CDR2 SYGVKD. The CDR3 region has the DNA TGTGCCATCAGTTCGCGGGGGGGAGGCCTCGAGGAGACCCAGTACTTC. Protein product: CAISSRGGGLEETQYF.

This chain joins TRBV28 and TRBJ2-2, with 9 bases aligning to TRBD1. The CDR3 is 15 residues long. Trimming removed 5 bases from V and 5 bases from J; junction bases left unmatched: 6. Germline loops: CDR1 MDHEN, CDR2 SYDVKM. CDR3 sequence: CASSPRTGVTGELFF. In DNA, the CDR3 is TGTGCCAGCAGTCCGAGGACAGGGGTGACCGGGGAGCTGTTTTTT.

The rearrangement uses TRBV5-1 and TRBJ1-2; 8 nucleotides line up with TRBD1. The J segment lost 8 bases and the V segment lost 4 bases, leaving 10 bases of the junction unmatched. The CDR3 extends over 14 amino acids. Germline V gene data show CDR1 as SGHRS and CDR2 as YFSETQ. CDR3 coding DNA: TGCGCCAGCAGCGACTCGACAGGGGAAGGCGGCTACACCTTC. Its protein product is CASSDSTGEGGYTF.

The gene calls are TRBV19 and TRBJ2-3; D may be TRBD2 (6 bases). The germline V and J ends were trimmed by 5 bases and 4 bases, with 13 bases remaining between them. Germline CDR1 is LNHDA and CDR2 is SQIVND (reference sequence). There are 14 residues in the CDR3. CDR3 nucleotide sequence: TGTGCCAGTAGTCCTGGGGGGTATCCAGATACGCAGTATTTT. Translated: CASSPGGYPDTQYF.

The rearrangement links TRBV5-6 to TRBJ2-1; 7 positions agree with TRBD1. Per germline, CDR1 SGHDT and CDR2 YYEEEE. The CDR3 loop spans 15 amino acids. With 3 bases clipped from V and 6 bases from J, the junction kept 9 bases outside the gene matches. The CDR3 coding sequence is TGTGCCAGCAGCTCTGACACAGGGGCGGGCAATGAGCAGTTCTTC. The encoded protein is CASSSDTGAGNEQFF.

The V call is TRBV11-2, the J call TRBJ2-1, with a weak D call TRBD2 (6 bases). This CDR3 is 13 amino acids long. Germline V gene sequence: CDR1 SGHAT, CDR2 FQNNGV. V gave up 1 base and J gave up 15 bases, with 16 bases separating them. The CDR3 loop is CASSLGGWPGGFF. The CDR3 DNA reads as TGTGCCAGCAGCTTAGGGGGGTGGCCCGGGGGGTTCTTC.

This chain connects TRBV11-2 to TRBJ2-3; possible D gene TRBD2, 7 bases. CDR1 SGHAT and CDR2 FQNNGV come from the germline V gene. The CDR3 is 15 amino acids. Trimming left V 1 base short and J 4 bases short, with 12 bases between. The DNA of the CDR3 is TGTGCCAGCAGCTTAGGGGGGGCGGGAGCAGATACGCAGTATTTT. Its protein is CASSLGGAGADTQYF.

J is TRBJ2-3 and V is TRBV19; perhaps TRBD1 as D (6 bases). Germline V gene data show CDR1 as LNHDA and CDR2 as SQIVND (reference sequence). The ends were cut back, 5 bases at V and 2 bases at J, with 20 bases in the middle. The CDR3 has 17 amino acids. For the CDR3, the DNA is TGTGCCAGTAGTTTCACGGACAGTTCCCGCTTCACAGATACGCAGTATTTT. It encodes CASSFTDSSRFTDTQYF.

The CDR3 region is CASSYGGVGEKLFF. CDR3 DNA sequence: TGTGCCAGCAGTTACGGCGGGGTAGGGGAAAAACTGTTTTTT. The V gene is TRBV6-5, the J gene TRBJ1-4; no clear D gene. This CDR3 spans 14 amino acids. Trimming took off 2 bases at V and 8 bases at J, with 12 bases between the two ends. Germline V gene data show CDR1 as MNHEY and CDR2 as SVGAGI.